The 30 T cell receptor beta chains presented below share a single source sample, sequenced in a study of shared clonotypes between healthy human individuals. TCRdb keeps only in-frame clones here, not all; method: immunoSEQ multiplex PCR. The profile shows roughly 650,000 clones, 96% of them singletons. The naive CD8 subset, CD45RO-negative cells positively selected for CCR7, excluded terminally differentiated effector memory CD45RA+ cells. The source material was naive CD8+ T cells sorted from blood. The source is a young woman in good health.

This chain connects TRBV9 to TRBJ2-2; no definite D call. Germline V gene data show CDR1 as SGDLS and CDR2 as YYNGEE. V was shortened by 0 bases and J by 8 bases, with 14 bases between the two germline ends. CDR3 length: 15 amino acids. CDR3 loop: CASSVAPAARGELFF. In DNA, the CDR3 is TGTGCCAGCAGCGTAGCGCCGGCCGCTCGTGGGGAGCTGTTTTTT.

This rearrangement joins TRBV27 to TRBJ2-7; the match to TRBD2 covers 10 bases. CDR3 length: 13 residues. CDR1 is MNHEY and CDR2 is SMNVEV in the germline V gene (reference sequence). The V and J ends lost 5 bases and 9 bases, in that order; junction bases with no gene match: 7. The CDR3 protein is CASSPASGSLQYF. DNA of the CDR3: TGTGCCAGCAGTCCCGCTAGCGGGAGTTTGCAGTACTTC.

The chain couples TRBV27 to TRBJ2-5, with TRBD2 matching 9 bases. The CDR3 runs to 15 residues. V trimming: 2 bases; J trimming: 5 bases; junction bases outside the gene matches: 6. The germline CDR1 and CDR2 sequences are MNHEY and SMNVEV (reference sequence). CDR3 in amino acids: CASSLISGSWETQYF. As DNA, the CDR3 is TGTGCCAGCAGTTTAATTAGCGGGAGTTGGGAGACCCAGTACTTC.

The chain couples TRBV29-1 to TRBJ1-3; D unclear. CDR1 SQVTM and CDR2 ANQGSEA come from the germline V gene. The CDR3 is 13 amino acids. V was pared by 7 bases and J by 4 bases, with 14 bases between. CDR3 bases: TGCAGCGCCTTCGGACTTGGGGGAAACACCATATATTTT. It yields the protein CSAFGLGGNTIYF.

The V gene is TRBV25-1, the J gene TRBJ1-4; D uncertain. CDR1 MGHDK and CDR2 SYGVNS come from the germline V gene. This CDR3 is 12 amino acids long. Trimming removed 2 bases from V and 5 bases from J, with 3 bases in between. CDR3 nucleotides: TGTGCCAGCAGTGAACCAAATGAAAAACTGTTTTTT. This sequence encodes CASSEPNEKLFF. Using reference TRBV25-1 and TRBJ1-4 for the parts outside the CDR3, the full variable domain is EADIYQTPRYLVIGTGKKITLECSQTMGHDKMYWYQQDPGMELHLIHYSYGVNSTEKGDLSSESTVSRIRTEHFPLTLESARPSHTSQYLCASSEPNEKLFFGSGTQLSVL.

The chain joins TRBV19 to TRBJ2-7, with D tentatively TRBD2 (6 bases). The germline V gene encodes CDR1 LNHDA and CDR2 SQIVND (reference sequence). V was cut by 3 bases and J by 2 bases, with 11 bases left in between. The CDR3 length is 14 residues. The CDR3 DNA sequence: TGTGCCAGTAGTATCCTGACGGGAGCCTACGAGCAGTACTTC. Residues: CASSILTGAYEQYF.

V usage is TRBV27 and J usage is TRBJ2-5, with TRBD2 identical over 7 bases. The better agreement between TRBJ2-7 and the DNA end casts doubt on the J call. From germline, CDR1 is MNHEY and CDR2 SMNVEV (reference sequence). This CDR3 has 15 residues. The CDR3 sequence: CASSLKAGRTYEQYF. In DNA, the CDR3 is TGTGCCAGCAGTTTAAAAGCGGGGAGAACCTACGAGCAGTACTTC.

The chain has TRBV2 and TRBJ2-5; D is ambiguous. This CDR3 is 14 amino acids long. Germline V CDR1 and CDR2: SNHLY, FYNNEI. Trimming took off 5 bases at V and 2 bases at J, with 12 bases between the two ends. This CDR3 reads CASSSISNQETQYF. The CDR3 nucleotides are TGTGCCAGCAGTTCTATTTCAAATCAAGAGACCCAGTACTTC.

V gene TRBV6-5 combines with J gene TRBJ2-7; 8 bases are shared with TRBD1. From germline, CDR1 is MNHEY and CDR2 SVGAGI. V lost 1 base and J lost 4; bases outside the gene matches: 3. The CDR3 runs to 14 residues. The CDR3 bases are TGTGCCAGCAGTTACTTCAGGACAGGGTACGAGCAGTACTTC. Amino acid sequence: CASSYFRTGYEQYF.

The chain has TRBV27 and TRBJ1-2; no definite D call. The CDR3 length is 14 residues. Trimming pared 0 bases from V and 1 base from J, leaving 6 bases between. Per the germline V gene, CDR1 is MNHEY and CDR2 is SMNVEV (reference sequence). CDR3 nucleotides: TGTGCCAGCAGTTTATCGAAGGGTAACTATGGCTACACCTTC. Amino acids: CASSLSKGNYGYTF.

There are a few counts of this clone. The chain recombines TRBV7-9 with TRBJ1-2; 8 bases are a match to TRBD1. This CDR3 has 17 residues. V lost 5 bases to trimming and J lost 7 bases; unmatched junction nucleotides: 18. Germline V gene lookup returns CDR1 SEHNR and CDR2 FQNEAQ (reference sequence). The DNA of the CDR3 is TGTGCCAGCAGCCCGACTCAGGCTGACAGGGGCCCGTTTGGCTACACCTTC. Protein product: CASSPTQADRGPFGYTF.

The J gene is TRBJ2-3, the V gene TRBV5-4; D might be TRBD2 (7 bases). Germline V lookup: CDR1 SGHNT, CDR2 YYREEE (reference sequence). V gave up 0 bases and J gave up 2 bases, with 10 bases separating them. This CDR3 spans 15 amino acids. CDR3 sequence (DNA): TGTGCCAGCAGCTTGGCGGGGGGCCTCACAGATACGCAGTATTTT. This gives the protein CASSLAGGLTDTQYF.

The chain has TRBV27 and TRBJ1-2; 8 nucleotides agree with TRBD1. Germline CDR1 is MNHEY and CDR2 is SMNVEV (reference sequence). The V segment lost 7 bases and the J segment 5 bases; nucleotides outside the gene matches: 6. The length of the CDR3 is 13 residues. CDR3 coding DNA: TGTGCCAGCAAAACAGGGGGTGGTTATGGCTACACCTTC. This codes for CASKTGGGYGYTF.

This chain connects TRBV9 to TRBJ1-3, with no clear D. Germline V gene lookup returns CDR1 SGDLS and CDR2 YYNGEE. The CDR3 is made up of 16 amino acids. V lost 0 bases and J 3 bases, leaving 13 bases between the germline ends. The CDR3 nucleotides are TGTGCCAGCAGCGTAGAGAGGACGCTTATTGGAAACACCATATATTTT. Translated, it gives CASSVERTLIGNTIYF.

This clone was recorded once. An end of the junction does not agree with germline; a read error may underlie this. The chain carries TRBV19 and TRBJ1-5, with D unclear. There are 15 residues in the CDR3. Germline CDR1 LNHDA, CDR2 SQIVND (reference sequence). The chain's CDR3 is CASRIGSSSNQPQHF. In DNA, the CDR3 is TGTGCCAGTAGGATAGGGTCGTCTAGCAATCAGCCCCAGCATTTT.

V is TRBV13 and J is TRBJ2-7, with 10 positions matching TRBD2. Trimming removed 3 bases from V and 3 bases from J; junction bases left unmatched: 11. CDR1 is PRHDT and CDR2 is FYEKMQ in the germline V gene (reference sequence). This CDR3 comprises 17 residues. CDR3 region: CASSLRLAGIAYYEQYF. CDR3 coding DNA: TGTGCCAGCAGCTTGAGACTAGCGGGTATAGCCTACTACGAGCAGTACTTC.

The chain employs TRBV5-4 and TRBJ1-2; the match to TRBD1 covers 9 bases. The CDR3 covers 17 residues. Germline trimming cut 4 bases from V and 3 bases from J; bases unmatched to any gene: 13. Looked up from germline, CDR1 is SGHNT and CDR2 is YYREEE (reference sequence). The CDR3: CASSGGTGSGLDYGYTF. The DNA of the CDR3 is TGTGCCAGCAGCGGAGGGACAGGGAGCGGCCTAGACTATGGCTACACCTTC.

Regarding this clone: Other DNA sequences in this specimen translate into the identical CDR3. The rearrangement links TRBV19 to TRBJ2-1; weak D call: TRBD2 (5 bases). This CDR3 contains 15 residues. In germline, CDR1 is LNHDA, CDR2 SQIVND (reference sequence). V was trimmed by 3 bases and J by 1 base, leaving 10 bases between them. The CDR3 sequence: CASSILLASYNEQFF. The CDR3 DNA reads TGTGCCAGTAGTATTTTGCTAGCTTCCTACAATGAGCAGTTCTTC.

The chain employs TRBV19 and TRBJ2-3; 7 nucleotides align to TRBD2. Per germline, CDR1 LNHDA and CDR2 SQIVND (reference sequence). The V and J ends lost 5 bases and 0 bases, in that order; junction bases with no gene match: 8. This CDR3 spans 16 amino acids. CDR3 region: CASSSRISGSTDTQYF. The CDR3 DNA reads TGTGCCAGTAGTTCCCGGATTAGCGGGAGCACAGATACGCAGTATTTT.

CDR3 sequence: CASSIGPVYEQYF. Here the CDR3 DNA reads TGTGCCAGCAGCATTGGTCCCGTCTACGAGCAGTACTTC. The V and J genes are TRBV13 and TRBJ2-7; D gene ambiguous. In germline, CDR1 is PRHDT, CDR2 FYEKMQ (reference sequence). The germline V and J ends were trimmed by 5 bases and 3 bases, with 11 bases remaining between them. This CDR3 is 13 amino acids long.

The chain couples TRBV29-1 to TRBJ1-5; D is undetermined. V gave up 4 bases and J gave up 0 bases, with 10 bases separating them. The CDR3 covers 14 residues. Germline V gene lookup returns CDR1 SQVTM and CDR2 ANQGSEA. The CDR3 loop reads CSVGSSDSNQPQHF. The CDR3 nucleotides read TGCAGCGTTGGAAGTTCAGATAGCAATCAGCCCCAGCATTTT.

J is TRBJ1-2 and V is TRBV28; possibly TRBD1 for D (5 bases). The V and J ends lost 6 bases and 6 bases respectively, with 14 bases between them. The CDR3 covers 13 residues. Germline CDR1 and CDR2: MDHEN and SYDVKM. The DNA for the CDR3 is TGTGCCAGCAGACCCACAGGACTAAATGGCTACACCTTC. Translated, it gives CASRPTGLNGYTF.

This chain connects TRBV7-9 to TRBJ1-2; possible D gene TRBD1, 6 bases. The V gene's germline CDR1 is SEHNR and CDR2 FQNEAQ (reference sequence). Trimming cost V 1 base and J 4 bases, with 16 bases left between them. This CDR3 contains 16 residues. The CDR3 loop is CASSLGFGQTLYGYTF. Here the CDR3 DNA reads TGTGCCAGCAGCTTAGGATTCGGACAGACTCTCTATGGCTACACCTTC.

This chain uses TRBV7-9 with TRBJ2-7, with 7 bases aligning to TRBD2. Germline CDR1 and CDR2: SEHNR and FQNEAQ (reference sequence). This CDR3 region has 16 residues. V trimming: 3 bases; J trimming: 6 bases; junction bases outside the gene matches: 14. The CDR3 loop is CASSLSVGGRASEQYF. CDR3 DNA: TGTGCCAGCAGCTTGTCGGTAGGAGGGAGGGCCTCCGAGCAGTACTTC.

The genes are TRBV27 and TRBJ2-1; D could derive from TRBD1 or TRBD2 (5 bases each). The CDR3 runs to 15 residues. Trimming stripped 7 bases from V and 7 bases from J, with 20 bases between. The germline V gene has CDR1 MNHEY and CDR2 SMNVEV (reference sequence). The DNA of the CDR3 is TGTGCCAGCACCTCTCCCGGGACCCCGTTAAATGAGCAGTTCTTC. Its protein product is CASTSPGTPLNEQFF.

The rearrangement links TRBV28 to TRBJ2-7, with TRBD1 matching over 8 bases. This CDR3 spans 16 amino acids. Trimming took 5 bases from V and 2 from J; bases not matched to a gene: 11. Germline V gene lookup returns CDR1 MDHEN and CDR2 SYDVKM. This chain's CDR3 is CASSPSSDRETYEQYF. CDR3 coding DNA: TGTGCCAGCAGTCCCTCGTCGGACAGGGAGACCTACGAGCAGTACTTC.

The genes are TRBV20-1 and TRBJ2-3, with unresolved D. Germline assignment: CDR1 DFQATT and CDR2 SNEGSKA (reference sequence). V was cut by 6 bases and J by 5 bases, with 6 bases left in between. The CDR3 spans 10 residues. The CDR3 here is CSAPLDTQYF. In DNA, the CDR3 is TGCAGTGCCCCTTTAGATACGCAGTATTTT.

This chain uses TRBV6-1 with TRBJ2-7; 9 bases match TRBD1. The CDR3 is 16 amino acids. The germline V gene encodes CDR1 MNHNS and CDR2 SASEGT. The ends lost 1 base at V and 2 bases at J; junction bases unmatched: 6. The DNA of the CDR3 is TGTGCCAGCAGTGAAGTATCTTGGACAGGGGCCTACGAGCAGTACTTC. Its translation: CASSEVSWTGAYEQYF.

The chain couples TRBV5-4 to TRBJ1-2, with D tentatively TRBD1 (5 bases). Germline assignment: CDR1 SGHNT and CDR2 YYREEE (reference sequence). The CDR3 loop spans 15 amino acids. The ends were cut back, 2 bases at V and 4 bases at J, with 15 bases in the middle. CDR3 nucleotide sequence: TGTGCCAGCAGCTTCGTTCAATCAGGGCCCTATGGCTACACCTTC. Translation: CASSFVQSGPYGYTF.

This chain links TRBV28 with TRBJ2-7, with TRBD2 identical over 11 bases. This CDR3 region has 13 residues. Trimming at V came to 8 bases and at J to 7 bases, leaving 7 bases not matched to a gene. Germline-derived CDR1 and CDR2 are MDHEN and SYDVKM. The CDR3 DNA reads TGTGCCAGCCGAAGACTAGCGGGGCAAGAGCAGTACTTC. It is translated as CASRRLAGQEQYF.